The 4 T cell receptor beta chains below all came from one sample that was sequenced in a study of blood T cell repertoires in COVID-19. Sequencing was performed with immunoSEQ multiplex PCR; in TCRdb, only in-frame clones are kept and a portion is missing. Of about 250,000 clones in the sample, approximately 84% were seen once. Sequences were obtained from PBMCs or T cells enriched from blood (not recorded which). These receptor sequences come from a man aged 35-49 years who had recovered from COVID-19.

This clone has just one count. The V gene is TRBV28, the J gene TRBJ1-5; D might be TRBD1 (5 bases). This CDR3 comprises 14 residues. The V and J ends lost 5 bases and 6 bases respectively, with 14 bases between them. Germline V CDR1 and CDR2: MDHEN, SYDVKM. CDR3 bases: TGTGCCAGCAGTGCTGGAGGGGATGTTCAGCCCCAGCATTTT. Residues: CASSAGGDVQPQHF.

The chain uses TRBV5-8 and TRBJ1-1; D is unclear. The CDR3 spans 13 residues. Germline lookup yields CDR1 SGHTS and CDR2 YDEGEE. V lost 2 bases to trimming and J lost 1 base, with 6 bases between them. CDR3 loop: CASSFNRNTEAFF. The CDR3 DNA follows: TGTGCCAGCAGCTTTAATAGGAACACTGAAGCTTTCTTT. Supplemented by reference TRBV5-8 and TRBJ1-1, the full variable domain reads EAGVTQSPTHLIKTRGQQATLRCSPISGHTSVYWYQQALGLGLQFLLWYDEGEERNRGNFPPRFSGRQFPNYSSELNVNALELEDSALYLCASSFNRNTEAFFGQGTRLTVV.

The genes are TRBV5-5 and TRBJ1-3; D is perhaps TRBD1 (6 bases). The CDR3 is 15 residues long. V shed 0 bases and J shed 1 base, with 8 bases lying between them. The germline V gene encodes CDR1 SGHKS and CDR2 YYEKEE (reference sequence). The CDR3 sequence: CASSLEGVSGNTIYF. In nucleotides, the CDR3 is TGTGCCAGCAGCTTGGAGGGGGTTTCTGGAAACACCATATATTTT.

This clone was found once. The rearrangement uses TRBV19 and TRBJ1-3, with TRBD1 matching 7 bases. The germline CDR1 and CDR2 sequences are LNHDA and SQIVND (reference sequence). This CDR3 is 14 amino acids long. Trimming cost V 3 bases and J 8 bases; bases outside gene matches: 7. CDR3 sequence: CASSIARGIDTIYF. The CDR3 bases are TGTGCCAGTAGTATCGCCAGGGGGATTGACACCATATATTTT.